This is a list of T cell receptor beta chains from one sample in a study of blood T cells in healthy people across ages. TCRdb re-derived calls from the 5' RACE reads in MiXCR, one entry per CDR3 protein. In the table there are about 630,000 distinct CDR3 sequences, under 25% of which are singletons. Sequencing was done on a sample of blood. These receptors were taken from a man in his 70s in good health. The CDR3 runs from the conserved cysteine through the conserved F or W. The D gene is left open where the match is weak. Some rows have no size entry. The others give once, few or many, or a class for an expanded clone.

>TRBD1|TRBV6-6|few|TRBJ1-5
CASSPLGQVNQPQHF
TGTGCCAGCAGTCCCCTTGGACAGGTCAATCAGCCCCAGCATTTT
>NA|TRBV6-1|NA|TRBJ1-4
CASSQLFDNEKLFF
TGTGCCAGCAGCCAGCTATTTGATAATGAAAAACTGTTTTTT
>TRBD1|TRBV28|NA|TRBJ1-1
CASSFGRWGQTNTEAFF
TGTGCCAGCAGTTTCGGGCGGTGGGGACAGACGAACACTGAAGCTTTCTTT
>TRBD1|TRBV27|NA|TRBJ1-1
CASSGRGTGLMNTEAFF
TGTGCCAGCAGTGGACGCGGGACAGGCCTCATGAACACTGAAGCTTTCTTT
>NA|TRBV20-1|NA|TRBJ2-5
CSASPTGVGETQYF
TGCAGTGCTAGTCCGACAGGAGTTGGGGAGACCCAGTACTTC
>NA|TRBV25-1|NA|TRBJ1-1
CASSEYSAGLNSEAFF
TGTGCCAGCAGTGAATACTCGGCAGGGCTAAATTCGGAAGCTTTCTTT
>NA|TRBV12-3/TRBV12-4|few|TRBJ2-7
CASSPVWHEQYF
TGTGCCAGCAGTCCTGTTTGGCACGAGCAGTACTTC
>NA|TRBV12-3/TRBV12-4|NA|TRBJ2-1
CASSLRGGKYNEQFF
TGTGCCAGCAGTTTAAGGGGGGGAAAGTACAATGAGCAGTTCTTC
>NA|TRBV2|NA|TRBJ2-5
CASSGWNRPGETQYF
TGTGCCAGCAGTGGTTGGAACCGTCCGGGAGAGACCCAGTACTTC
>NA|TRBV28|few|TRBJ2-1
CASRRSAGTEQFF
TGTGCCAGCAGACGTTCAGCCGGGACGGAGCAGTTCTTC
>NA|TRBV20-1|few|TRBJ2-5
CSASREYEEQYF
TGCAGTGCTAGTCGGGAGTACGAGGAGCAGTACTTC
>NA|TRBV30|many|TRBJ2-4
CAWNGKAIAKNIQYF
TGTGCCTGGAACGGGAAAGCTATAGCCAAAAACATTCAGTACTTC
>NA|TRBV5-1|NA|TRBJ2-7
CASSLAKGFYEQYF
TGCGCCAGCAGCTTGGCCAAGGGTTTTTATGAGCAGTACTTC
>TRBD1|TRBV28|NA|TRBJ1-1
CASSDPGTGHSKAFF
TGTGCCAGCAGTGACCCCGGGACAGGGCATTCGAAAGCTTTCTTT
>NA|TRBV7-8|few|TRBJ1-1
CASSARGGLNTEAFF
TGTGCCAGCAGCGCACGGGGGGGTTTGAACACTGAAGCTTTCTTT
>NA|TRBV20-1|NA|TRBJ1-2
CSARSGPYGYTF
TGCAGTGCTAGATCGGGGCCCTATGGCTACACCTTC
>TRBD2|TRBV5-6|NA|TRBJ2-1
CASSLVQLASLNEQFF
TGTGCCAGCAGCTTGGTTCAACTAGCGTCTCTCAATGAGCAGTTCTTC
>TRBD1|TRBV20-1|NA|TRBJ1-4
CSAAPGGDKKLFF
TGCAGTGCTGCCCCAGGGGGTGATAAAAAACTGTTTTTT
>NA|TRBV15|NA|TRBJ1-4
CAASRDRVRGNEKLFF
TGTGCCGCCAGCAGAGACCGGGTTAGGGGTAATGAAAAACTGTTTTTT
>NA|TRBV18|NA|TRBJ2-7
CASSPPDKVSYEQYF
TGTGCCAGCTCCCCTCCGGACAAGGTCTCCTACGAGCAGTACTTC
>TRBD1|TRBV12-3/TRBV12-4|many|TRBJ2-4
CASSSWTGDIIQYF
TGTGCCAGCAGTTCATGGACAGGGGACATCATTCAGTACTTC
>NA|TRBV29-1|few|TRBJ1-2
CSVLGNYGYTF
TGCAGCGTTTTAGGGAACTATGGCTACACCTTC
>TRBD1|TRBV7-9|NA|TRBJ2-2
CARDRGQTTGELFF
TGTGCCAGGGACAGGGGGCAGACCACCGGGGAGCTGTTTTTT
>NA|TRBV18|few|TRBJ2-6
CASSPQAGAGANVLTF
TGTGCCAGCTCACCGCAAGCAGGGGCTGGGGCCAACGTCCTGACTTTC
>NA|TRBV10-3|NA|TRBJ2-1
CAISEPLLAPSSYNEQFF
TGTGCCATCAGTGAGCCACTACTAGCACCGAGCTCCTACAATGAGCAGTTCTTC
>NA|TRBV29-1|NA|TRBJ2-7
CSVEDGGLDEQYF
TGCAGCGTTGAAGATGGGGGGTTAGACGAGCAGTACTTC
>NA|TRBV5-1|NA|TRBJ2-1
CASSLGGGQYYNEQFF
TGCGCCAGCAGCTTGGGGGGGGGACAATACTACAATGAGCAGTTCTTC
>TRBD1|TRBV2|few|TRBJ2-7
CASARQGLYEQYF
TGTGCCAGCGCCCGACAGGGCCTCTACGAGCAGTACTTC
>TRBD1|TRBV20-1|many|TRBJ1-5
CSAGGQGQTSNQPQHF
TGCAGTGCTGGGGGACAGGGGCAAACTAGCAATCAGCCCCAGCATTTT
>NA|TRBV6-5|NA|TRBJ2-2
CASSTGLVPTGELFF
TGTGCCAGCTCAACCGGCCTTGTCCCCACCGGGGAGCTGTTTTTT
>TRBD2|TRBV7-2|NA|TRBJ2-4
CASSSGGLRFDKNIQYF
TGTGCCAGCAGCTCGGGGGGGTTAAGGTTCGACAAAAACATTCAGTACTTC
>NA|TRBV3-1|few|TRBJ1-1
CASSPGQKTEAFF
TGTGCCAGCAGCCCAGGACAGAAGACTGAAGCTTTCTTT
>TRBD2|TRBV3-1|few|TRBJ2-5
CASSQQIAGGQETQYF
TGTGCCAGCAGCCAACAAATAGCGGGAGGCCAAGAGACCCAGTACTTC
>NA|TRBV20-1|few|TRBJ1-1
CSARQGFDTEAFF
TGCAGTGCTAGACAGGGTTTCGACACTGAAGCTTTCTTT
>TRBD1|TRBV2|few|TRBJ2-7
CASRGQPGDEQYF
TGTGCCAGCAGGGGACAGCCCGGTGACGAGCAGTACTTC
>NA|TRBV7-2|NA|TRBJ2-1
CASSTGTRSYNEQFF
TGTGCCAGCAGCACCGGGACACGCTCCTACAATGAGCAGTTCTTC
>NA|TRBV5-5|few|TRBJ1-5
CASSSEPVNQPQHF
TGTGCCAGCAGCTCAGAGCCGGTCAATCAGCCCCAGCATTTT
>TRBD1|TRBV5-4|few|TRBJ2-5
CASSYEGQGARETQYF
TGTGCCAGCAGCTACGAAGGACAGGGGGCAAGAGAGACCCAGTACTTC
>NA|TRBV20-1|few|TRBJ1-4
CSARAVTTNEKLFF
TGCAGTGCTAGGGCGGTGACAACTAATGAAAAACTGTTTTTT
>NA|TRBV28|NA|TRBJ1-2
CASSFPTGAVEYGYTF
TGTGCCAGCAGTTTCCCGACAGGAGCAGTTGAGTATGGCTACACCTTC
>NA|TRBV12-3/TRBV12-4|NA|TRBJ2-3
CASANAQRSTDTQYF
TGTGCCAGCGCGAACGCACAGCGTAGCACAGATACGCAGTATTTT
>NA|TRBV20-1|few|TRBJ2-5
CSARIRGQGGQETQYF
TGCAGTGCTCGAATCCGCGGGCAGGGTGGTCAAGAGACCCAGTACTTC
>NA|TRBV11-2|NA|TRBJ2-1
CASSLTGEPYNEQFF
TGTGCCAGCAGCTTGACGGGGGAACCTTACAATGAGCAGTTCTTC
>NA|TRBV2|few|TRBJ1-6
CASSLDSHNSPLHF
TGTGCCAGCAGCCTCGACAGCCATAATTCACCCCTCCACTTT